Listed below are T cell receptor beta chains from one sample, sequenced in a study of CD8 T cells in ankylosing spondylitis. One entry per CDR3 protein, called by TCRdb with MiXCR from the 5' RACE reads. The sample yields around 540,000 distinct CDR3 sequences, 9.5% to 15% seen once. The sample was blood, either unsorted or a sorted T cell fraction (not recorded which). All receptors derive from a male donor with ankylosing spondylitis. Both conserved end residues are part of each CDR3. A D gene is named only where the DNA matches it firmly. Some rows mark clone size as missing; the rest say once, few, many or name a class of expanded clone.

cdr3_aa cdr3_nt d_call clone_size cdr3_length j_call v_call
CASSSYQTSSSYNEQFF TGTGCCAGCAGCTCCTACCAAACCTCTAGCTCCTACAATGAGCAGTTCTTC . few 17 TRBJ2-1 TRBV7-2
CSVAVSTKGDTQYF TGCAGCGTCGCAGTCTCAACCAAGGGGGATACGCAGTATTTT . . 14 TRBJ2-3 TRBV29-1
CASSLTDRPYNEKLFF TGTGCCAGCAGTTTAACAGACAGGCCCTATAATGAAAAACTGTTTTTT . . 16 TRBJ1-4 TRBV9
CASRSTGLGEQFF TGTGCCAGCAGGAGCACAGGGTTGGGAGAGCAGTTCTTC . few 13 TRBJ2-1 TRBV25-1
CASSIVDREETQYF TGTGCCAGTAGTATTGTTGACAGAGAAGAGACCCAGTACTTC . few 14 TRBJ2-5 TRBV19
CASSQYGTSWRSSYEQYF TGTGCCAGCAGCCAATACGGGACTAGCTGGAGGAGCTCCTACGAGCAGTACTTC TRBD2 . 18 TRBJ2-7 TRBV11-1
CASSLLAVNTGELFF TGCGCCAGCAGCCTACTAGCGGTGAACACCGGGGAGCTGTTTTTT TRBD2 few 15 TRBJ2-2 TRBV5-1
CSVSPVGYSYNEQFF TGCAGCGTTTCCCCCGTCGGGTACTCCTACAATGAGCAGTTCTTC . many 15 TRBJ2-1 TRBV29-1
CASSPAGAGKQFF TGTGCCAGTAGTCCGGCAGGGGCCGGTAAGCAGTTCTTC . . 13 TRBJ2-1 TRBV19
CASSQVGRGEVGELFF TGCGCCAGCAGCCAAGTGGGCCGGGGCGAGGTCGGGGAGCTGTTTTTT . many 16 TRBJ2-2 TRBV4-1
CSAAPTESGVYTF TGCAGCGCAGCCCCGACAGAGAGTGGTGTCTACACCTTC . . 13 TRBJ1-2 TRBV29-1
CASSLARGGRSSYNEQFF TGTGCCAGCAGCTTAGCGCGGGGGGGGCGGAGCTCCTACAATGAGCAGTTCTTC TRBD2 few 18 TRBJ2-1 TRBV11-1
CASSPGTASTPLHF TGTGCCAGCAGTCCCGGGACAGCCTCGACACCCCTCCACTTT TRBD1 . 14 TRBJ1-6 TRBV6-1
CAWDPTGNSGANVLTF TGTGCCTGGGACCCCACAGGGAACTCTGGGGCCAACGTCCTGACTTTC . few 16 TRBJ2-6 TRBV30
CASSLRTSDNNEQFF TGTGCCAGCAGTCTGCGGACTAGCGATAACAATGAGCAGTTCTTC TRBD2 . 15 TRBJ2-1 TRBV2
CASSSSGRDEKLFF TGCGCCAGCAGTTCAAGCGGTCGGGATGAAAAACTGTTTTTT . few 14 TRBJ1-4 TRBV5-1
CASSSGGLNIQYF TGCGCCAGCAGCTCAGGGGGTTTGAACATTCAGTACTTC TRBD1 few 13 TRBJ2-4 TRBV5-1
CASSLGTGSLTDTQYF TGTGCCAGCAGCTTAGGGACAGGGTCCCTCACAGATACGCAGTATTTT TRBD1 . 16 TRBJ2-3 TRBV11-2
CASSLGGTSAANEQFF TGTGCCAGCAGCTTAGGCGGGACTAGCGCAGCTAATGAGCAGTTCTTC TRBD2 . 16 TRBJ2-1 TRBV7-2
CASSLGVGLRTQYF TGTGCCAGCAGTTTAGGCGTGGGACTACGGACCCAGTACTTC TRBD2 many 14 TRBJ2-5 TRBV12-3/TRBV12-4
CASSLGEGYSSGNTIYF TGTGCCAGCAGTTTAGGGGAGGGCTACTCCTCTGGAAACACCATATATTTT . . 17 TRBJ1-3 TRBV12-3/TRBV12-4
CASSSSLAENYEQYF TGTGCCAGCAGCTCCTCCCTAGCGGAAAACTACGAGCAGTACTTC TRBD2 few 15 TRBJ2-7 TRBV7-2
CSASLQTYGYTF TGCAGTGCTAGTCTACAGACCTATGGCTACACCTTC . few 12 TRBJ1-2 TRBV20-1
CSARDTRKSTDTQYF TGCAGTGCTAGAGATACGCGGAAAAGCACAGATACGCAGTATTTT . . 15 TRBJ2-3 TRBV20-1
CASQQTAQSSYEQYF TGTGCCAGCCAGCAGACAGCGCAAAGCTCCTACGAGCAGTACTTC . few 15 TRBJ2-7 TRBV6-1
CASSLSRDMTEAFF TGCGCCAGCAGCTTGTCCCGGGACATGACTGAAGCTTTCTTT . few 14 TRBJ1-1 TRBV5-1
CASSSSGRGGPQHF TGTGCCAGCAGTTCGTCGGGCCGCGGGGGGCCCCAGCATTTT . . 14 TRBJ1-5 TRBV27
CASSQGGFSSNEQFF TGTGCCAGCAGCCAAGGGGGGTTTAGTAGCAATGAGCAGTTCTTC . many 15 TRBJ2-1 TRBV3-1
CASSRDSYKEKLFF TGTGCCAGCAGCCGGGACAGTTATAAAGAAAAACTGTTTTTT TRBD1 . 14 TRBJ1-4 TRBV27
CASSLLFGDTEAFF TGTGCCAGCAGTTTATTGTTTGGTGACACTGAAGCTTTCTTT . few 14 TRBJ1-1 TRBV12-3/TRBV12-4
CSAPGLAGVETQYF TGCAGTGCTCCGGGACTAGCGGGAGTAGAGACCCAGTACTTC TRBD2 . 14 TRBJ2-5 TRBV20-1
CASSYDEGNSPLHF TGTGCCAGCAGTTACGATGAGGGAAACTCACCCCTCCACTTT . many 14 TRBJ1-6 TRBV6-5
CAWSVIANEQFF TGTGCCTGGAGTGTAATTGCGAATGAGCAGTTCTTC . . 12 TRBJ2-1 TRBV30
CASSAGDRGAQETQYF TGCGCCAGCAGCGCCGGGGACAGGGGCGCACAAGAGACCCAGTACTTC TRBD1 few 16 TRBJ2-5 TRBV5-1
CSAGSGGPENEQFF TGCAGTGCTGGGTCGGGAGGGCCGGAGAATGAGCAGTTCTTC TRBD2 few 14 TRBJ2-1 TRBV20-1
CASSIGVSNTEAFF TGTGCCAGCAGCATCGGGGTCTCGAACACTGAAGCTTTCTTT . . 14 TRBJ1-1 TRBV7-9
CASSRQGNEQFF TGTGCCAGCTCAAGACAGGGCAATGAGCAGTTCTTC TRBD1 many 12 TRBJ2-1 TRBV18
CASSLESASPYNEQFF TGCGCCAGCAGCTTGGAATCGGCGTCCCCCTACAATGAGCAGTTCTTC . few 16 TRBJ2-1 TRBV5-1
CASSSSNTIYF TGTGCCAGCAGTTCATCAAACACCATATATTTT . . 11 TRBJ1-3 TRBV12-3/TRBV12-4
CASSMTPATNEKLFF TGTGCCAGCAGTATGACCCCTGCAACTAATGAAAAACTGTTTTTT . few 15 TRBJ1-4 TRBV12-3/TRBV12-4
CSVEGRTVTEAFF TGCAGCGTTGAAGGAAGGACAGTCACTGAAGCTTTCTTT . few 13 TRBJ1-1 TRBV29-1
CASSLGVSGEKLFF TGTGCCAGCTCTCTCGGGGTTTCGGGTGAAAAACTGTTTTTT . few 14 TRBJ1-4 TRBV5-5
CASSFRLSNTGELFF TGTGCCAGCAGCTTTCGGCTTTCGAACACCGGGGAGCTGTTTTTT . many 15 TRBJ2-2 TRBV7-8
CASSSQGGANQPQHF TGTGCCAGCAGCTCGCAGGGGGGAGCCAATCAGCCCCAGCATTTT TRBD1 . 15 TRBJ1-5 TRBV7-2
CASTPPPDPRLNEQFF TGTGCCAGCACCCCACCGCCGGACCCCCGGTTGAATGAGCAGTTCTTC . few 16 TRBJ2-1 TRBV13
CASRSTGDGGYTF TGTGCCAGCAGGTCCACAGGGGATGGTGGCTACACCTTC TRBD1 few 13 TRBJ1-2 TRBV6-1
CASGGGGFYNEQFF TGCGCCAGCGGAGGGGGGGGGTTTTACAATGAGCAGTTCTTC . few 14 TRBJ2-1 TRBV10-2
CSARLLRVSSEEQYF TGCAGTGCTAGGTTATTGCGGGTCTCTAGTGAGGAGCAGTACTTC . few 15 TRBJ2-7 TRBV20-1
CASSLGLMGDTDTQYF TGCGCCAGCAGCTTGGGCCTCATGGGGGACACAGATACGCAGTATTTT . . 16 TRBJ2-3 TRBV5-1
CASGLSGKPYEQYF TGTGCTAGTGGTTTGTCGGGGAAGCCCTACGAGCAGTACTTC . few 14 TRBJ2-7 TRBV12-5
CASSLRQGKSYGYTF TGCGCCAGCAGCCTGCGACAGGGGAAGAGCTATGGCTACACCTTC TRBD1 few 15 TRBJ1-2 TRBV4-1
CATSAGTSRSDTQYF TGTGCCACCAGTGCCGGGACTAGCAGATCAGATACGCAGTATTTT TRBD2 . 15 TRBJ2-3 TRBV24-1
CASSPRVADYEQYF TGTGCCAGCAGCCCTCGGGTCGCTGACTACGAGCAGTACTTC . many 14 TRBJ2-7 TRBV12-3/TRBV12-4
CASSLAGWGGYGAFF TGCGCCAGCAGCTTGGCCGGGTGGGGGGGGTATGGAGCTTTCTTT . few 15 TRBJ1-1 TRBV5-1
CASSLAQGAQDTQYF TGCGCCAGCAGCTTGGCCCAGGGGGCGCAAGATACGCAGTATTTT TRBD1 few 15 TRBJ2-3 TRBV5-1